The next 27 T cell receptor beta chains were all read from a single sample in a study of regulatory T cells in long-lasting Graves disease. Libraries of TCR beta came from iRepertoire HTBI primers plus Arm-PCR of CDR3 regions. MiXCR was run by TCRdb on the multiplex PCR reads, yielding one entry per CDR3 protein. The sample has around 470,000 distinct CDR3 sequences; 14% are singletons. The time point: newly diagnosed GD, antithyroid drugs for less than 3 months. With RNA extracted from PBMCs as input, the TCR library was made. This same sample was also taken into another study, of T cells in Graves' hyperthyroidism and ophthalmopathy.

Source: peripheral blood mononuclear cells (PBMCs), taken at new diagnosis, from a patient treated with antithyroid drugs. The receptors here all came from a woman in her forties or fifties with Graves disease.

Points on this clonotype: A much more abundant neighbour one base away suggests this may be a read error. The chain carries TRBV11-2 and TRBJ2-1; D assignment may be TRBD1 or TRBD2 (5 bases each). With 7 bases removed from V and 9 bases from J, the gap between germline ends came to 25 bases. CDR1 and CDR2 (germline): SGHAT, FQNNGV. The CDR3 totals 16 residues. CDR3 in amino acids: CASNYPSLGARSEQFF. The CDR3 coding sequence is TGTGCCAGCAACTACCCTTCACTCGGGGCGCGGAGTGAGCAGTTCTTC.

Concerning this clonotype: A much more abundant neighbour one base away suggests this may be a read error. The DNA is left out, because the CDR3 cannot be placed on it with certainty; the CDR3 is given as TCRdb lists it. This CDR3 reads CASSYSVGAGNSPLYF. The chain is built from TRBV6-5 and TRBJ1-6; the table gives TRBD1 as D, unverified against the DNA. Germline V gene lookup returns CDR1 MNHEY and CDR2 SVGAGI. The CDR3 length is 16 residues, termini included.

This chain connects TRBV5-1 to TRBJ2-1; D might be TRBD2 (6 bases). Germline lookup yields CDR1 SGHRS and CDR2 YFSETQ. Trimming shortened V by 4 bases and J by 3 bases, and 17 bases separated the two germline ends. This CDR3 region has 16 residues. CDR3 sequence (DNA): TGCGCCAGCAGCAAGGAGGTGGGAGGCGGCTACAATGAGCAGTTCTTC. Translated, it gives CASSKEVGGGYNEQFF.

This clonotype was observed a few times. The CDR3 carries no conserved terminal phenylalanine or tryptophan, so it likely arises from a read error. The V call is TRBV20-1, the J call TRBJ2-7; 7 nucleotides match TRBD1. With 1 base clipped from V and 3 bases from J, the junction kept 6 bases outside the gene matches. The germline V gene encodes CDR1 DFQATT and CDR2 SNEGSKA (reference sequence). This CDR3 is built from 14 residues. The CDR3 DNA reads TGCAGTGCTAGAGTAACAGGGGCGTACTACGAGCAGTACTTG. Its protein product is CSARVTGAYYEQYL.

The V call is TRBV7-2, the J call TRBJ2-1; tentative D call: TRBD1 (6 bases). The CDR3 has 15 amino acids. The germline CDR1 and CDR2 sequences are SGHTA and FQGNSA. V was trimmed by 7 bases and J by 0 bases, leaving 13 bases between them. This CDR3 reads CASIRGQSSYNEQFF. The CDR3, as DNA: TGTGCCAGCATCAGGGGACAAAGCTCCTACAATGAGCAGTTCTTC.

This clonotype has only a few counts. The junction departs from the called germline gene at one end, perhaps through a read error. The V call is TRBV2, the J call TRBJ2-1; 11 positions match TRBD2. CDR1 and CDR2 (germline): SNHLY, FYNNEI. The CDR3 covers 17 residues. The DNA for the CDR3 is TGTGCCTGCAGACGACTAGCGGGGACGGGGGTGGGCAATGAGCAGTTCTTC. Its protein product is CACRRLAGTGVGNEQFF.

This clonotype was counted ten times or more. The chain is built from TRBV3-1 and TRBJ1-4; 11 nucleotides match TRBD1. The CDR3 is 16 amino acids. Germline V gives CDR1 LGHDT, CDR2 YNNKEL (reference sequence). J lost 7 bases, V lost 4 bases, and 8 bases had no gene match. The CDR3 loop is CASSPGTGGLVEKLFF. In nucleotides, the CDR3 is TGTGCCAGCAGCCCCGGGACAGGGGGGCTAGTTGAAAAACTGTTTTTT.

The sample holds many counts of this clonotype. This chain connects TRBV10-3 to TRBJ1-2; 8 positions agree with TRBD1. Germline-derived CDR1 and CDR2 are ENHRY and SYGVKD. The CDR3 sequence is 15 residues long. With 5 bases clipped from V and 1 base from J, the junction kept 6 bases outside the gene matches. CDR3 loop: CAISLTGDLNYGYTF. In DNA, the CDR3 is TGTGCCATCAGTCTGACAGGGGACCTTAACTATGGCTACACCTTC.

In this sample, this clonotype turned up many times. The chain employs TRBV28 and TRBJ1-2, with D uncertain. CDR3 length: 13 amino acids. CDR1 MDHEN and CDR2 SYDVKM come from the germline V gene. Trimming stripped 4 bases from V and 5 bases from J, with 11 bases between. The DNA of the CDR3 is TGTGCCAGCAGTTCAGCCCGGTGGTATGGCTACACCTTC. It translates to CASSSARWYGYTF.

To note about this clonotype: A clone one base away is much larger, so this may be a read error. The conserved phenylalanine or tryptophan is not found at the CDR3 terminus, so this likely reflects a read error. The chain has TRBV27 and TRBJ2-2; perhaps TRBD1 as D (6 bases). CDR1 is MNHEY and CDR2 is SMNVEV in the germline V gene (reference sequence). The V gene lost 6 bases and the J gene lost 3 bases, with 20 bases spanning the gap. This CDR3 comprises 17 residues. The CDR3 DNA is TGTGCCAGCAGGGAACTTCAGGGGCCACCCTACACCGGGGAGCTGTTTTTG. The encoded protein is CASRELQGPPYTGELFL.

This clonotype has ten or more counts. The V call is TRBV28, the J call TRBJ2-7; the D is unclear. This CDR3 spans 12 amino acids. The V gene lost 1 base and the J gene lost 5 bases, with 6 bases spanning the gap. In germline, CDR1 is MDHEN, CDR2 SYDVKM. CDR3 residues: CASSLSLDEQYF. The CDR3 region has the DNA TGTGCCAGCAGTTTATCTTTGGACGAGCAGTACTTC.

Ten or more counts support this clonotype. The DNA of the CDR3 is TGTGCCAGCGAACCACCAAATAAAAACATTCAGTACTTC. Amino acids: CASEPPNKNIQYF. The chain combines TRBV28 with TRBJ2-4; D is unclear. V lost 8 bases, J lost 4 bases, and 12 bases lay in between. From germline, CDR1 is MDHEN and CDR2 SYDVKM. This CDR3 is 13 amino acids long.

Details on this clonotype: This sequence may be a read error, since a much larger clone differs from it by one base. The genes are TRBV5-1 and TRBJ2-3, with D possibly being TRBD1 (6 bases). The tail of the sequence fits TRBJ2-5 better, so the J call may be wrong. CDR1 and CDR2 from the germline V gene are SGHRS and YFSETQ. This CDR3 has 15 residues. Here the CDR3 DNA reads TGCGCCAGCAGCTTGGAGGGGGTGATCGTGGAGACCCAGTACTTC. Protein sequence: CASSLEGVIVETQYF.

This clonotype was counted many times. DNA for the CDR3: TGTGCCAGCAGCGTAGGGACAGCGAGCAGCAACGAGCAGTACTTC. Amino acid sequence: CASSVGTASSNEQYF. The chain uses TRBV9 and TRBJ2-7; D possibly corresponds to TRBD1 (6 bases). The V end lost 0 bases, the J end lost 5 bases, and 15 bases lay between the germline ends. The CDR3 is 15 amino acids. Per germline, CDR1 SGDLS and CDR2 YYNGEE.

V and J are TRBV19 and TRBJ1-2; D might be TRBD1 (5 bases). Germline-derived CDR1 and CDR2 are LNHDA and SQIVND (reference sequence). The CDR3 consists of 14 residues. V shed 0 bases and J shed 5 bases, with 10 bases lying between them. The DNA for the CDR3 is TGTGCCAGTAGTATAGAGGGACGAACTTATGGCTACACCTTC. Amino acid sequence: CASSIEGRTYGYTF.

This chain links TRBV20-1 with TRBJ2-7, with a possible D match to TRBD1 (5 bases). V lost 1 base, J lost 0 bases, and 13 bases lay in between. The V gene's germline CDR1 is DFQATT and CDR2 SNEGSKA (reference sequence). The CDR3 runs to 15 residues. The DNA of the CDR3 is TGCAGTGCTAGAGTGGCACAGGATCTCTCCTACGAGCAGTACTTC. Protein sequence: CSARVAQDLSYEQYF.

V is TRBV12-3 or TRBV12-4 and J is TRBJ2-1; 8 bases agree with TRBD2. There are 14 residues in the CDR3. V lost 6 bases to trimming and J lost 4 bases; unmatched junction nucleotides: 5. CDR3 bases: TGTGCCAGCAGCCTTGGGACTAGATACAATGAGCAGTTCTTC. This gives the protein CASSLGTRYNEQFF.

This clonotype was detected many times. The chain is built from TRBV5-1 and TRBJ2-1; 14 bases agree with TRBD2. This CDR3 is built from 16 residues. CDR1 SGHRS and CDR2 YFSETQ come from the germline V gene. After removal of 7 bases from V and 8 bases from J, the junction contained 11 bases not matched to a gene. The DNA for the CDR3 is TGCGCCAGCCGCAGACTAGCGGGAGGGCTTGTAGATGAGCAGTTCTTC. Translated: CASRRLAGGLVDEQFF.

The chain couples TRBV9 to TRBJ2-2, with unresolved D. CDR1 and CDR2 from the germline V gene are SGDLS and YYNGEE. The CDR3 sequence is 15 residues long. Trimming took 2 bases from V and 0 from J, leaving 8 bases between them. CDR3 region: CASSVRAANTGELFF. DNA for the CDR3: TGTGCCAGCAGCGTTCGGGCAGCGAACACCGGGGAGCTGTTTTTT.

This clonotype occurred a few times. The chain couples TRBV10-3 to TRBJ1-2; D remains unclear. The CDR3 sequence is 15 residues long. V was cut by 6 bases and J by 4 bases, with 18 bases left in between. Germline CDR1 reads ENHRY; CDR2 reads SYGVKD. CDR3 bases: TGTGCCATCAGCCCCGGGGAATTTCATGGCTATGGCTACACCTTC. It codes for CAISPGEFHGYGYTF.

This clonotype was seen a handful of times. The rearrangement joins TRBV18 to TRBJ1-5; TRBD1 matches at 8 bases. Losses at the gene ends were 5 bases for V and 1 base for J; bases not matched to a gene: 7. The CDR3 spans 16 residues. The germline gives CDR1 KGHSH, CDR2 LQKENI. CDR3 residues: CASSVQGASSNQPQHF. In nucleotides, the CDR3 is TGTGCCAGCTCAGTTCAGGGGGCTAGCAGCAATCAGCCCCAGCATTTT.

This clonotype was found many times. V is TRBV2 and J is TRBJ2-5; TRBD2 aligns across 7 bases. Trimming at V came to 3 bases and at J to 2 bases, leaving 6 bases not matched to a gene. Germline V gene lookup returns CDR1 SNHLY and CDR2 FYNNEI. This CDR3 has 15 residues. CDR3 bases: TGTGCCAGCAGTGACCTGGGAGGGGCTCAAGAGACCCAGTACTTC. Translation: CASSDLGGAQETQYF.

This CDR3 reads CAISAGLYGYTF. The CDR3 nucleotides read TGTGCCATCAGTGCCGGCCTCTATGGCTACACCTTC. This sequence joins TRBV10-3 and TRBJ1-2, with D hard to call. Trimming left V 4 bases short and J 4 bases short, with 7 bases between. The CDR3 sequence is 12 residues long. From germline, CDR1 is ENHRY and CDR2 SYGVKD.

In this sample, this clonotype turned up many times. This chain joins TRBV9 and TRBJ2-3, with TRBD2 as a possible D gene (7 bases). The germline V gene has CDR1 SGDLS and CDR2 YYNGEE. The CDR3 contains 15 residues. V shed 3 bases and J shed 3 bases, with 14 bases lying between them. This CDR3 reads CASSEGGDKTDTQYF. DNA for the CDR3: TGTGCCAGCAGCGAGGGAGGGGACAAGACAGATACGCAGTATTTT.

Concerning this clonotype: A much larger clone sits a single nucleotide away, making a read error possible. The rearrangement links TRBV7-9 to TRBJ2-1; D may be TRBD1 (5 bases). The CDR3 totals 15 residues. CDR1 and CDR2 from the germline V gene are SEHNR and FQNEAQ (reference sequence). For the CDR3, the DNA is TGTGCCAGCAGCTTAGGACGGACAATGTACAATGTGCAGTTCTTC. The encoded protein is CASSLGRTMYNVQFF.

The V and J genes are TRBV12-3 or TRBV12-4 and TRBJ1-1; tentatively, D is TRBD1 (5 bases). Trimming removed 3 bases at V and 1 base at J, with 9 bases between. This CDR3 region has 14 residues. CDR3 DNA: TGTGCCAGCAGTTTGGGGCACCGGAACACTGAAGCTTTCTTT. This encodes CASSLGHRNTEAFF.

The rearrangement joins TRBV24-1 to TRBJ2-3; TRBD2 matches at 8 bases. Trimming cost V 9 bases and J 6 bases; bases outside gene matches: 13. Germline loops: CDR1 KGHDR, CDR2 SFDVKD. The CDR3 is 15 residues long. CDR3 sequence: CATGKSSGAGDTQYF. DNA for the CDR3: TGTGCCACCGGGAAGAGTAGCGGGGCAGGGGATACGCAGTATTTT.